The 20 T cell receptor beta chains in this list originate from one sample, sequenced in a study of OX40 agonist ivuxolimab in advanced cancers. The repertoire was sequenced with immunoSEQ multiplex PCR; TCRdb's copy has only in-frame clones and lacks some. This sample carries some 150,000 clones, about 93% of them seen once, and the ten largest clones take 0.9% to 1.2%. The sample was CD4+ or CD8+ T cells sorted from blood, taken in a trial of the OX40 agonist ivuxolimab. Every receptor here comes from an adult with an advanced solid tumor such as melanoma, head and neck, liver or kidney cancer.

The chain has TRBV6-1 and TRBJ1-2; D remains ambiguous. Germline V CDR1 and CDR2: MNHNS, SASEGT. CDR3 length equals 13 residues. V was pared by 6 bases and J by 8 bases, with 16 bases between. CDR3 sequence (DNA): TGTGCCAGCAGCCCCTTCCGGGCTGGCGGCTACACCTTC. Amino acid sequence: CASSPFRAGGYTF.

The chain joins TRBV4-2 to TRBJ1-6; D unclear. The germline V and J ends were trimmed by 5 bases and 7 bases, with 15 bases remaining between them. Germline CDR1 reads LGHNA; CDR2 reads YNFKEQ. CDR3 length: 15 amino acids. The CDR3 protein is CASSLELDRNSPLHF. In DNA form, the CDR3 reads TGTGCCAGCAGCTTGGAACTGGATAGGAATTCACCCCTCCACTTT.

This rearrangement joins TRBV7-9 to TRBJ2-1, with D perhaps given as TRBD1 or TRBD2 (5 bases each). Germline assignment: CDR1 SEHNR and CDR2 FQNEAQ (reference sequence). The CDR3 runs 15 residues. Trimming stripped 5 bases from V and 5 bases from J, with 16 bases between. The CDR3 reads CASSRRDRPHNEQFF. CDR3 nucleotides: TGTGCCAGCAGCCGCCGGGACCGACCCCACAATGAGCAGTTCTTC.

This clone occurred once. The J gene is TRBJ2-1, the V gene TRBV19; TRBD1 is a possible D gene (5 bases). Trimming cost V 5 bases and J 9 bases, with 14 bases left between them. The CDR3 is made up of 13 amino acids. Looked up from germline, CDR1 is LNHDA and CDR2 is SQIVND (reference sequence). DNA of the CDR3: TGTGCCAGTAGTGCCCTAAGGGGTAGTGAGCAGTTCTTC. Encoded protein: CASSALRGSEQFF.

The DNA of the CDR3 is TGTGCCAGCAGCTTAGCGAGGGGGGATACGCAGTATTTT. Translating it yields CASSLARGDTQYF. V is TRBV7-2 and J is TRBJ2-3; TRBD1 might be the D (6 bases). The germline V gene has CDR1 SGHTA and CDR2 FQGNSA. This CDR3 spans 13 amino acids. V gave up 0 bases and J gave up 6 bases, with 7 bases separating them.

The CDR3 here is CASTEIPNTGELFF. CDR3 in DNA: TGTGCCAGCACTGAGATTCCCAACACCGGGGAGCTGTTTTTT. The chain links TRBV6-4 to TRBJ2-2; D unresolved. The CDR3 sequence is 14 residues long. Per the germline V gene, CDR1 is MRHNA and CDR2 is SNTAGT. Trimming removed 7 bases at V and 2 bases at J, with 11 bases between.

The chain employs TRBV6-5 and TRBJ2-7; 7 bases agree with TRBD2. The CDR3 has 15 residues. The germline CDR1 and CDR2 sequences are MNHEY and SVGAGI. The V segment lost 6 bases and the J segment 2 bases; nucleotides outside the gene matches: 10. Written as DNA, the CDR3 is TGTGCCAGCAGACCAATAGCGGGCCAGGCCTACGAGCAGTACTTC. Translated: CASRPIAGQAYEQYF.

CDR3 residues: CASSDSGTGRVYGYTF. CDR3 bases: TGTGCCAGCAGCGATTCCGGGACAGGGCGCGTTTATGGCTACACCTTC. V gene TRBV7-2 combines with J gene TRBJ1-2; 9 positions agree with TRBD1. Germline lookup yields CDR1 SGHTA and CDR2 FQGNSA. This CDR3 comprises 16 residues. Unmatched junction bases numbered 12, after V lost 5 bases and J lost 5 bases.

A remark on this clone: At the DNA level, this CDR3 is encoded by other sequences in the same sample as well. CDR3 amino acids: CASKTTVNYGYTF. The DNA of the CDR3 is TGTGCCAGCAAGACGACAGTTAACTATGGCTACACCTTC. The chain has TRBV7-2 and TRBJ1-2, with D possibly TRBD1 on 5 matching bases. Germline CDR1 is SGHTA and CDR2 is FQGNSA. The ends were cut back, 7 bases at V and 1 base at J, with 10 bases in the middle. This CDR3 has 13 residues.

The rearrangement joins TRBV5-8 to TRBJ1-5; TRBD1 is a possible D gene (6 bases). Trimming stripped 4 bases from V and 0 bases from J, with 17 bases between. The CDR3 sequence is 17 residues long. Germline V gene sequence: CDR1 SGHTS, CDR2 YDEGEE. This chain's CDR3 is CASSHNRDNYSNQPQHF. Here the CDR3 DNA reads TGTGCCAGCAGCCATAACCGGGACAACTATAGCAATCAGCCCCAGCATTTT.

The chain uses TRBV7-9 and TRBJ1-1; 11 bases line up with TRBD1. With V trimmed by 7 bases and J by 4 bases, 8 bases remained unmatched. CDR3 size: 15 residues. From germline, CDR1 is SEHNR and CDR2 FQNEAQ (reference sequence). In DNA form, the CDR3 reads TGTGCCAGCATCCTAGGCGGGACAGGGGGCACTGAAGCTTTCTTT. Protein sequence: CASILGGTGGTEAFF.

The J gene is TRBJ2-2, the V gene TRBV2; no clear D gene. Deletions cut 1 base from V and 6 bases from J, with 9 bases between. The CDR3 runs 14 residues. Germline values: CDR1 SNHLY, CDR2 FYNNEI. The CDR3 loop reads CASSEDITSGELFF. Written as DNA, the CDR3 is TGTGCCAGCAGTGAAGATATTACATCCGGGGAGCTGTTTTTT.

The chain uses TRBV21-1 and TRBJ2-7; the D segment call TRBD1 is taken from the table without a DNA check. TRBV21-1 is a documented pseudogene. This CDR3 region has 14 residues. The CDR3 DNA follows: TGTGCCAGCAGCAAGGGGTCAGGGGCCTACGAGCAGTACTTC. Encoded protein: CASSKGSGAYEQYF.

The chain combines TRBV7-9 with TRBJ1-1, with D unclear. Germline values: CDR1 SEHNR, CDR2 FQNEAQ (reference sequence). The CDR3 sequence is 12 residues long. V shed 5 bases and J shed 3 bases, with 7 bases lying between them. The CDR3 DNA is TGTGCCAGCAGCGCCAGATACACTGAAGCTTTCTTT. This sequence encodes CASSARYTEAFF.

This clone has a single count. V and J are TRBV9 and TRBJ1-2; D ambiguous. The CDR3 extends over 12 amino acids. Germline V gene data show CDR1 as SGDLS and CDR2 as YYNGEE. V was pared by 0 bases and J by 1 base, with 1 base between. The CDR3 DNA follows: TGTGCCAGCAGCGTAGATAACTATGGCTACACCTTC. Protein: CASSVDNYGYTF.

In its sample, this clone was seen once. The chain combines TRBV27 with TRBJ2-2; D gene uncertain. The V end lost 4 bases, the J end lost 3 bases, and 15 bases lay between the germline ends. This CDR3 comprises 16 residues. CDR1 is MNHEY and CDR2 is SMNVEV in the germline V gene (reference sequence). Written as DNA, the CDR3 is TGTGCCAGCAGTTCAACGGCGGCCCCGGACACCGGGGAGCTGTTTTTT. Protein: CASSSTAAPDTGELFF.

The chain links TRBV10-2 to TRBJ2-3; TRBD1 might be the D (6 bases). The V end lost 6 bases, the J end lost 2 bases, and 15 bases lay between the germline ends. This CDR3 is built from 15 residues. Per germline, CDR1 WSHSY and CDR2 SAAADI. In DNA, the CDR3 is TGCGCCAGCAGGGAAACAGGGTTTAACACAGATACGCAGTATTTT. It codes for CASRETGFNTDTQYF.

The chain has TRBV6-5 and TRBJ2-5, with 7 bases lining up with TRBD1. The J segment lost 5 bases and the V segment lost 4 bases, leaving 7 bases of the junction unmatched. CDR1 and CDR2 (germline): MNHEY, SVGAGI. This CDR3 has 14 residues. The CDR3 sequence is CASSWIGGEETQYF. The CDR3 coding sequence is TGTGCCAGCAGTTGGATAGGGGGCGAGGAGACCCAGTACTTC.

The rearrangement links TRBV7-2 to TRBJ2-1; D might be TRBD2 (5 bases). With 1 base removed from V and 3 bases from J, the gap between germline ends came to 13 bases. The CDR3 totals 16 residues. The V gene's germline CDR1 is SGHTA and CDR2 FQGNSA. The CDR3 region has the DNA TGTGCCAGCAGCTTAGGGCCGGGAAGGGACTACAATGAGCAGTTCTTC. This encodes CASSLGPGRDYNEQFF.

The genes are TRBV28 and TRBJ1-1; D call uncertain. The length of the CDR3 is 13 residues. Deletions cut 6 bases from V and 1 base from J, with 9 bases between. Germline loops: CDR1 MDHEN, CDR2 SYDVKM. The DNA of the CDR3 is TGTGCCAGCAGGACCCCGGGGAACACTGAAGCTTTCTTT. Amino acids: CASRTPGNTEAFF.